The rows below give T cell receptor beta chains drawn from one sample of a study of blood T cell repertoires in COVID-19. Here immunoSEQ multiplex PCR was the method, and the copy in TCRdb shows in-frame clones only, minus some. Counted here are nearly 90,000 clones, 90% occurring once; the ten biggest clones make up about 6.3%. Sequencing was done on a sample of peripheral blood. The origin of the receptors is a man aged 18 to 35 with COVID-19, enrolled during active disease. Both conserved end residues are part of each CDR3. A D gene is named only where the DNA matches it firmly. Expanded clones are given a class, and other clones once, few, many or no size at all.

TRBV5-5	TRBD1	TRBJ2-7	.	CASSFAGGDEQYF	TGTGCCAGCAGCTTCGCAGGGGGTGACGAGCAGTACTTC
TRBV9	.	TRBJ2-2	.	CASSVTGPGTGELFF	TGTGCCAGCAGCGTAACAGGGCCGGGAACCGGGGAGCTGTTTTTT
TRBV5-1	.	TRBJ2-7	.	CASSLVQGGYEQYF	TGCGCCAGCAGCTTGGTCCAGGGGGGCTACGAGCAGTACTTC
TRBV5-4	.	TRBJ2-7	.	CASSLVGHPYEQYF	TGTGCCAGCAGCTTGGTGGGACACCCCTACGAGCAGTACTTC
TRBV30	.	TRBJ1-1	.	CAWSHTTPEAFF	TGTGCCTGGAGTCACACCACCCCTGAAGCTTTCTTT
TRBV18	.	TRBJ1-2	once	CASSPVTENNYGYTF	TGTGCCAGCTCACCAGTGACAGAAAATAACTATGGCTACACCTTC
TRBV29-1	.	TRBJ1-1	.	CSVEQGLAEAFF	TGCAGCGTTGAACAGGGTTTGGCTGAAGCTTTCTTT
TRBV28	.	TRBJ2-7	.	CASSLFERDTSYEQYF	TGTGCCAGCAGTTTATTTGAGCGGGACACCTCTTACGAGCAGTACTTC
TRBV6-5	TRBD1	TRBJ1-3	.	CATNDRGSGNTIYF	TGTGCCACGAATGACAGGGGAAGTGGAAACACCATATATTTT
TRBV4-1	.	TRBJ2-2	once	CASSPGQNTGELFF	TGCGCCAGCAGCCCGGGACAGAACACCGGGGAGCTGTTTTTT
TRBV27	TRBD1	TRBJ1-1	.	CASSRQGQRAFF	TGTGCCAGCAGTCGACAGGGGCAGAGGGCTTTCTTT
TRBV4-1	.	TRBJ1-5	.	CASSQGRAGQPQHF	TGCGCCAGCAGCCAAGGGCGGGCGGGTCAGCCCCAGCATTTT
TRBV25-1	.	TRBJ2-4	.	CASSARGQLLAKNIQYF	TGTGCCAGCAGTGCCCGAGGGCAGTTACTAGCCAAAAACATTCAGTACTTC
TRBV4-2	.	TRBJ1-3	.	CASSRLGSSGNTIYF	TGTGCCAGCAGCCGCTTAGGGAGCTCTGGAAACACCATATATTTT
TRBV30	.	TRBJ2-7	.	CAWSDLAGFSYEQYF	TGTGCCTGGAGTGACCTCGCGGGATTCTCCTACGAGCAGTACTTC
TRBV24-1	.	TRBJ2-5	.	CATSDSHQETQYF	TGTGCCACCAGCGACAGCCATCAAGAGACCCAGTACTTC
TRBV14	.	TRBJ2-1	.	CASSQGGLSRRNNEQFF	TGTGCCAGCAGCCAAGGTGGACTTTCGAGACGGAACAATGAGCAGTTCTTC
TRBV2	.	TRBJ2-7	once	CASSEVDYEQYF	TGTGCCAGCAGTGAAGTAGACTACGAGCAGTACTTC
TRBV28	.	TRBJ1-1	.	CASSPPGAGTEAFF	TGTGCCAGCAGTCCCCCAGGGGCGGGCACTGAAGCTTTCTTT
TRBV30	.	TRBJ1-2	.	CAWSQGPGYYGYTF	TGTGCCTGGAGCCAGGGCCCCGGGTACTATGGCTACACCTTC